This T cell receptor (beta chain) was retrieved from a study of blood T cell repertoires in COVID-19 (dated by TCRdb to the early 2020s). Turning to the overall study: Samples covering the acute and convalescent phases of COVID-19 were provided by collaborators in the United States, Italy and Spain. The prospective study material was composed of cDNA or gDNA derived from T cells, B-cell-depleted T cells, or PBMCs. Deeply sampled blood TCRbeta repertoires from subjects exposed to, actively infected with, or recovered from COVID-19 were included in the dataset. The repertoires were made available in a free public database intended to serve as a resource for research on the immune response to SARS-CoV-2. Samples were obtained from the ongoing ImmuneRACE study (first 160 participants) and from 1,254 subjects provided by 6 global collaborators. The sample metadata nearly always contained a de-identified subject ID, COVID-19 status, age in years and sex. HLA class I and class II types, where available, came from metadata supplied by the sample provider rather than from assay-based typing. The study at large found these results: The amount of clinical and demographic metadata varied by source and participant and was provided uncurated.

Turning to this clone: Its antigen specificity is not known. No much larger clonotype is one base removed from it; base qualities were not supplied.

CDR1 and CDR2 are read off the germline V gene as SGHRS and YFSETQ. The CDR3 spans 16 residues, from the cysteine through the phenylalanine. The only DNA kept is the CDR3, 48 bases in frame from the first base. V and J are truncated by 1 base and 6 bases respectively, leaving an intervening sequence of 16 bases. Collaborating institutions collected whole blood in K2EDTA tubes following their own protocols. For TCRbeta analysis, collaborators shipped samples as frozen whole blood, isolated PBMCs, or DNA extracted from either of those sample types. TCRbeta CDR3 regions were amplified from genomic DNA using the immunoSEQ Assay, a bias-controlled multiplex PCR. Processing in the source paper ran as follows. The number of nucleated cells in each sample was estimated by amplification of reference gene primers within the assay. To quantify the absolute abundance of each unique TCRbeta CDR3 rearrangement, sequence reads were collapsed and filtered. For each sample, productive Simpson clonality was calculated as the square root of Simpson's diversity index over productive rearrangements. As stored in TCRdb, this immuneACCESS dataset retains in-frame rearrangements with V and J assigned. A fraction of the clones does not appear; measured against another copy, unresolved V genes explain less than half of the discrepancy, and the remainder lacks a known reason. V and J calls and clone size come straight from that table; D and trimming were deduced from the DNA. The sample table holds 390,000 or so clones, of which roughly 85% were seen once. Roughly 1.4% of the sample comes from the top ten.

The sequence is built from TRBV5-1 and TRBJ1-4, with TRBD1 as a weak D call on 6 bases. The sample comprised peripheral blood. The TCR sequence derives from a woman in her 30s with active or convalescent COVID-19. The CDR3 is CASSLTAGTTYEKLFF. The DNA sequence is given as TGCGCCAGCAGCTTGACCGCCGGGACAACCTATGAAAAACTGTTTTTT.